The 32 T cell receptor beta chains presented below share a single source sample, sequenced in a study of cytomegalovirus exposure and HLA in healthy donors. In the PCR, 60 Vbeta and 13 Jbeta primers were used. TCRdb's copy holds only in-frame clones and misses some; the assay was immunoSEQ multiplex PCR. The sample has 90,000 to 140,000 clones, nearly 85% seen once. The sequencing sample was made of PBMCs. The source of these receptors is a man younger than 30 in good health and CMV-seronegative.

V usage is TRBV10-3 and J usage is TRBJ1-1; D is undetermined. The CDR3 is 13 residues long. Trimming took off 10 bases at V and 0 bases at J, with 12 bases between the two ends. Germline-derived CDR1 and CDR2 are ENHRY and SYGVKD. The CDR3 nucleotides are TGTGCCAGCCGCTTATCAGTGAACACTGAAGCTTTCTTT. As protein: CASRLSVNTEAFF.

V is TRBV4-1 and J is TRBJ2-7; a possible D gene is TRBD2 (7 bases). This CDR3 region has 16 residues. Trimming removed 0 bases from V and 3 bases from J, with 15 bases in between. In germline, CDR1 is MGHRA, CDR2 YSYEKL. The CDR3 DNA follows: TGCGCCAGCAGCCAAGATCGGGGGGCTCAAAACTACGAGCAGTACTTC. As protein: CASSQDRGAQNYEQYF.

To note about this clone: Other nucleotide sequences in the sample specify the same CDR3. The chain carries TRBV9 and TRBJ2-1; 9 nucleotides match TRBD2. The CDR3 is made up of 16 amino acids. From germline, CDR1 is SGDLS and CDR2 YYNGEE. Trimming removed 0 bases from V and 2 bases from J; junction bases left unmatched: 3. The CDR3 loop is CASSVDGGRAYNEQFF. The CDR3 DNA sequence: TGTGCCAGCAGCGTAGATGGCGGGAGGGCCTACAATGAGCAGTTCTTC.

This chain uses TRBV4-3 with TRBJ1-3; D is ambiguous. This CDR3 comprises 18 residues. Germline V gene sequence: CDR1 LGHNA, CDR2 YSLEER. The V end lost 3 bases, the J end lost 0 bases, and 18 bases lay between the germline ends. The CDR3 loop is CASSQISPGSSSGNTIYF. The CDR3 nucleotides are TGCGCCAGCAGCCAGATCTCCCCAGGCAGCTCCTCTGGAAACACCATATATTTT.

The chain recombines TRBV28 with TRBJ1-5; TRBD1 agrees at 7 bases. Germline CDR1 is MDHEN and CDR2 is SYDVKM. V trimming: 5 bases; J trimming: 6 bases; junction bases outside the gene matches: 10. The CDR3 extends over 15 amino acids. The CDR3 sequence: CASSTPGQIFQPQHF. DNA of the CDR3: TGTGCCAGCAGTACACCGGGACAGATCTTTCAGCCCCAGCATTTT.

The gene calls are TRBV27 and TRBJ1-4; tentative D call: TRBD1 (5 bases). CDR3 length: 16 amino acids. Trimming left V 5 bases short and J 4 bases short, with 17 bases between. In germline, CDR1 is MNHEY, CDR2 SMNVEV (reference sequence). DNA for the CDR3: TGTGCCAGCAGTCCTTCTAGCGGGGACCATAATGAAAAACTGTTTTTT. It is translated as CASSPSSGDHNEKLFF.

This chain uses TRBV28 with TRBJ2-7, with unresolved D. The CDR3 contains 14 residues. The V and J ends lost 3 bases and 3 bases respectively, with 12 bases between them. Germline CDR1 reads MDHEN; CDR2 reads SYDVKM. DNA for the CDR3: TGTGCCAGCAGTTTGGTACAGCCAAACTACGAGCAGTACTTC. This translates into CASSLVQPNYEQYF.

The chain uses TRBV7-2 and TRBJ1-2, with 9 bases lining up with TRBD1. Looked up from germline, CDR1 is SGHTA and CDR2 is FQGNSA. CDR3 length equals 14 residues. Germline trimming cut 4 bases from V and 1 base from J; bases unmatched to any gene: 1. The CDR3 loop reads CASSWDRDNYGYTF. CDR3 DNA: TGTGCCAGCAGCTGGGACAGGGATAACTATGGCTACACCTTC.

The chain links TRBV6-6 to TRBJ1-2; D not resolved. CDR3 size: 13 residues. The V end lost 4 bases, the J end lost 8 bases, and 14 bases lay between the germline ends. CDR1 and CDR2 from the germline V gene are MNHNY and SVGAGI (reference sequence). Here the CDR3 reads CASSFGLSAGYTF. The CDR3 nucleotides read TGTGCCAGCAGTTTTGGTTTAAGCGCCGGCTACACCTTC.

The chain recombines TRBV28 with TRBJ2-1; 10 bases line up with TRBD2. CDR1 MDHEN and CDR2 SYDVKM come from the germline V gene. J was trimmed by 10 bases and V by 7 bases; bases with no gene match: 19. This CDR3 region has 17 residues. The CDR3 sequence is CASTFRAVAGGKREQFF. The DNA for the CDR3 is TGTGCCAGCACCTTCCGTGCGGTAGCGGGAGGAAAACGGGAGCAGTTCTTC. The whole variable domain, remainder taken from reference TRBV28 and TRBJ2-1, is DVKVTQSSRYLVKRTGEKVFLECVQDMDHENMFWYRQDPGLGLRLIYFSYDVKMKEKGDIPEGYSVSREKKERFSLILESASTNQTSMYLCASTFRAVAGGKREQFFGPGTRLTVL.

The V gene is TRBV5-4, the J gene TRBJ2-7; TRBD2 aligns across 7 bases. Germline V gene data show CDR1 as SGHNT and CDR2 as YYREEE (reference sequence). The CDR3 length is 15 residues. V gave up 5 bases and J gave up 2 bases; unmatched junction bases: 10. The CDR3 spells CASSLTLADPYEQYF. DNA for the CDR3: TGTGCCAGCAGTCTGACGCTAGCGGATCCCTACGAGCAGTACTTC.

The chain couples TRBV5-6 to TRBJ2-1, with D maybe TRBD2 (6 bases). The length of the CDR3 is 13 residues. Per the germline V gene, CDR1 is SGHDT and CDR2 is YYEEEE. V lost 3 bases, J lost 4 bases, and 8 bases lay in between. The CDR3 sequence is CASSSSEYNEQFF. CDR3 nucleotide sequence: TGTGCCAGCAGCTCTAGCGAATACAATGAGCAGTTCTTC.

This chain connects TRBV6-1 to TRBJ1-2, with D uncertain. The CDR3 length is 17 residues. Trimming left V 2 bases short and J 4 bases short, with 20 bases between. CDR1 is MNHNS, CDR2 SASEGT, per germline. The CDR3 sequence: CASSELARLSSFYGYTF. CDR3 nucleotides: TGTGCCAGCAGTGAATTGGCCCGCTTAAGTTCCTTCTATGGCTACACCTTC.

J is TRBJ2-3 and V is TRBV13; D is unresolved. Trimming left V 4 bases short and J 2 bases short, with 4 bases between. This CDR3 spans 12 amino acids. Germline V gives CDR1 PRHDT, CDR2 FYEKMQ (reference sequence). This chain's CDR3 is CASSSSTDTQYF. For the CDR3, the DNA is TGTGCCAGCAGCTCCTCCACAGATACGCAGTATTTT.

This clone was recorded only once. This chain connects TRBV5-1 to TRBJ2-1; 13 nucleotides line up with TRBD2. Germline-derived CDR1 and CDR2 are SGHRS and YFSETQ. CDR3 length: 13 amino acids. Losses at the gene ends were 7 bases for V and 6 bases for J; bases not matched to a gene: 1. CDR3 DNA: TGCGCCAGCGGACTAGCGGGAGCCAATGAGCAGTTCTTC. Translation: CASGLAGANEQFF.

The CDR3 reads CASSLAGGNFETQYF. The CDR3 nucleotides read TGCGCCAGCAGCTTGGCTGGGGGGAATTTTGAGACCCAGTACTTC. The chain employs TRBV5-1 and TRBJ2-5, with D possibly TRBD2 on 6 matching bases. CDR1 is SGHRS and CDR2 is YFSETQ in the germline V gene. Trimming removed 0 bases from V and 5 bases from J, with 14 bases in between. The CDR3 extends over 15 amino acids.

Here the CDR3 reads CASGLVSYNEQFF. The DNA of the CDR3 is TGTGCTAGTGGTTTGGTCTCTTACAATGAGCAGTTCTTC. V is TRBV12-5 and J is TRBJ2-1; D gene ambiguous. CDR1 and CDR2 from the germline V gene are LGHNT and FRNRAP. Between the trimmed V and J ends, which lost 0 bases and 4 bases, there was a span of 4 bases. The CDR3 spans 13 residues.

The J gene is TRBJ1-5, the V gene TRBV6-1; D might be TRBD1 (6 bases). The V end was cut by 2 bases, the J end by 4 bases, with 9 bases between. The CDR3 length is 14 residues. From germline, CDR1 is MNHNS and CDR2 SASEGT. CDR3 region: CASSETGRNQPQHF. CDR3 in DNA: TGTGCCAGCAGTGAAACAGGGCGAAATCAGCCCCAGCATTTT.

This chain joins TRBV2 and TRBJ2-5, with 10 bases fitting TRBD1. The germline V gene encodes CDR1 SNHLY and CDR2 FYNNEI. V gave up 6 bases and J gave up 4 bases; unmatched junction bases: 8. This CDR3 is built from 15 residues. Here the CDR3 reads CASRETGGAGETQYF. CDR3 coding DNA: TGTGCCAGCAGGGAGACAGGGGGCGCGGGAGAGACCCAGTACTTC.

This chain uses TRBV12-5 with TRBJ2-1; no clear D gene. The length of the CDR3 is 15 residues. Germline loops: CDR1 LGHNT, CDR2 FRNRAP. Trimming cost V 2 bases and J 0 bases, with 8 bases left between them. The CDR3 DNA reads as TGTGCTAGTGGTTTGACGCCTACCTCCTACAATGAGCAGTTCTTC. Its translation: CASGLTPTSYNEQFF. Full variable domain (outside the CDR3, taken from reference TRBV12-5 and TRBJ2-1): DARVTQTPRHKVTEMGQEVTMRCQPILGHNTVFWYRQTMMQGLELLAYFRNRAPLDDSGMPKDRFSAEMPDATLATLKIQPSEPRDSAVYFCASGLTPTSYNEQFFGPGTRLTVL.

The chain carries TRBV7-9 and TRBJ2-1; 11 bases line up with TRBD2. The V segment lost 10 bases and the J segment 8 bases; nucleotides outside the gene matches: 4. The CDR3 contains 12 residues. Germline V gene data show CDR1 as SEHNR and CDR2 as FQNEAQ (reference sequence). The CDR3: CAIAGGADEQFF. CDR3 bases: TGTGCCATAGCGGGAGGGGCGGATGAGCAGTTCTTC.

A single count supports this clone. The CDR3 nucleotides read TGTGCCAGCAGCCCCGCGGGGGGGAACTCCTACGAGCAGTACTTC. This gives the protein CASSPAGGNSYEQYF. This chain connects TRBV9 to TRBJ2-7, with 9 bases identical to TRBD2. The V and J ends lost 4 bases and 0 bases, in that order; junction bases with no gene match: 5. The CDR3 has 15 residues. Germline lookup yields CDR1 SGDLS and CDR2 YYNGEE.

This rearrangement joins TRBV5-1 to TRBJ2-5, with 7 bases matching TRBD2. J lost 0 bases, V lost 4 bases, and 3 bases had no gene match. The germline gives CDR1 SGHRS, CDR2 YFSETQ. This CDR3 spans 14 amino acids. The CDR3 loop reads CASSPGGNQETQYF. CDR3 bases: TGCGCCAGCAGCCCGGGGGGAAACCAAGAGACCCAGTACTTC.

CDR3 sequence (DNA): TGTGCCAGCAGCCCCCAGTATGGCTACACCTTC. This translates into CASSPQYGYTF. The chain carries TRBV7-2 and TRBJ1-2, with D unclear. This CDR3 has 11 residues. CDR1 and CDR2 from the germline V gene are SGHTA and FQGNSA. V was clipped by 5 bases and J by 5 bases, with 6 bases between them.

This rearrangement joins TRBV5-1 to TRBJ2-5; TRBD1 matches 11 bases. CDR1 SGHRS and CDR2 YFSETQ come from the germline V gene. CDR3 length equals 15 residues. J lost 4 bases, V lost 4 bases, and 6 bases had no gene match. CDR3 protein: CASSPTGTGGETQYF. The CDR3 DNA is TGCGCCAGCAGCCCCACCGGGACAGGGGGAGAGACCCAGTACTTC.

The chain joins TRBV6-6 to TRBJ1-5; 8 nucleotides align to TRBD1. Germline V lookup: CDR1 MNHNY, CDR2 SVGAGI (reference sequence). V lost 6 bases, J lost 1 base, and 5 bases stayed unmatched. The CDR3 is 15 amino acids. CDR3 loop: CASRSTGGSNQPQHF. DNA of the CDR3: TGTGCCAGCAGATCCACAGGGGGGAGCAATCAGCCCCAGCATTTT.

The chain joins TRBV5-1 to TRBJ2-5, with 7 bases aligning to TRBD1. The CDR3 spans 15 residues. The V and J ends lost 5 bases and 2 bases, in that order; junction bases with no gene match: 9. Looked up from germline, CDR1 is SGHRS and CDR2 is YFSETQ. CDR3 protein: CASSSIGQDQETQYF. The CDR3 DNA is TGCGCCAGCAGTTCCATTGGACAGGATCAAGAGACCCAGTACTTC.

This chain links TRBV4-1 with TRBJ2-5; maybe TRBD1 (6 bases). Germline-derived CDR1 and CDR2 are MGHRA and YSYEKL. This CDR3 spans 14 amino acids. Trimming cost V 1 base and J 2 bases, with 8 bases left between them. This CDR3 is CASSQVGQQETQYF. The CDR3 bases are TGCGCCAGCAGCCAAGTCGGACAGCAAGAGACCCAGTACTTC.

Points on this clone: Germline and junction disagree at one end, which may indicate a read error. The chain uses TRBV4-1 and TRBJ2-7; weak D call: TRBD1 (6 bases). CDR1 and CDR2 (germline): MGHRA, YSYEKL. The CDR3 consists of 13 residues. CDR3 in DNA: TGCGCCGGCAGCAGACAGGACAGCTACGAGCAGTACTTC. This encodes CAGSRQDSYEQYF.

The J gene is TRBJ1-1, the V gene TRBV9; no clear D. V was pared by 1 base and J by 2 bases, with 9 bases between. The CDR3 contains 14 residues. Germline CDR1 reads SGDLS; CDR2 reads YYNGEE. The CDR3 DNA reads TGTGCCAGCAGCGTACTTCATACAAACACTGAAGCTTTCTTT. Translating it yields CASSVLHTNTEAFF.

The rearrangement links TRBV9 to TRBJ1-1; D may be TRBD1 (5 bases). Germline CDR1 is SGDLS and CDR2 is YYNGEE. The CDR3 has 17 residues. Trimming shortened V by 1 base and J by 0 bases, and 16 bases separated the two germline ends. The CDR3 DNA sequence: TGTGCCAGCAGCGTATCCCAAATCGACAGCATGAACACTGAAGCTTTCTTT. The encoded protein is CASSVSQIDSMNTEAFF.

The rearrangement uses TRBV27 and TRBJ1-3; tentative D call: TRBD1 (6 bases). The CDR3 totals 17 residues. The V end lost 6 bases, the J end lost 2 bases, and 20 bases lay between the germline ends. CDR1 is MNHEY and CDR2 is SMNVEV in the germline V gene (reference sequence). CDR3 region: CASRPRPPTGTGNTIYF. The DNA of the CDR3 is TGTGCCAGCAGACCTCGCCCCCCGACAGGAACTGGAAACACCATATATTTT.